The sequence of this TCR beta chain was determined in a study of naive and memory T cell subsets. General study points: TCR transcript changes with activation or differentiation may affect this RNA method.

This clonotype was picked up many times. No antigen is known for it. Blood and skin TCR RNA was reverse transcribed with alpha and beta constant primers. Ligated cDNA underwent four rounds of PCR with nested alpha and beta constant region primers and SP2. TCRdb re-derived calls from the 5' RACE reads in MiXCR, one entry per CDR3 protein. This sample has 20,000 to 25,000 distinct CDR3 sequences; around 3.9% occur once, and the top ten carry roughly 8%. The length of the CDR3 is 15 residues. CDR1 and CDR2 (germline): DFQATT, SNEGSKA (reference sequence). The V segment lost 0 bases and the J segment 5 bases; nucleotides outside the gene matches: 8. Adult healthy volunteers gave 2.5 ml peripheral blood for whole-blood RNA. Unsorted total RNA, about 1 to 1000 ng, was DNase treated before reverse transcription.

The V call is TRBV20-1, the J call TRBJ2-3; TRBD1 matches 7 bases. This sequence was found in a male donor in good health. CDR3 region: CSARDLRGPGDTQYF. CDR3 bases: TGCAGTGCTAGAGATCTGAGGGGGCCTGGAGATACGCAGTATTTT.